The entry below gives a single T cell receptor (beta chain) sequence along with its context. V lost 4 bases and J lost 3; bases outside the gene matches: 3. CDR3 length equals 14 residues. Germline assignment: CDR1 MGHDK and CDR2 SYGVNS. These data are taken from a study of T cells after yellow fever vaccination. Researchers made TCR cDNA using 5'RACE template switching, and this step added a universal primer site and UMIs. TCRdb independently ran MiXCR on the 5' RACE reads; one entry per CDR3 protein. The profile covers roughly 96,000 distinct CDR3 sequences, with over 8% appearing a single time and around 16% taken by the ten largest. Study observations and caveats: Reappearance after the booster was observed for most primary-vaccination clones (roughly 96% CD4, roughly 88% CD8).

The chain combines TRBV25-1 with TRBJ2-1; TRBD1 agrees at 7 bases. This specimen was CD8+ T cells not binding an NS4B(214-222) dextramer, sorted from PBMCs, taken around 14 days after the first yellow fever vaccination. The TCR was taken from a man younger than 30 who received the YFV17D yellow fever vaccine. For the CDR3, the DNA is TGTGCCAGCAGTGCCTGGGACAGCTACAATGAGCAGTTCTTC. Translating gives CASSAWDSYNEQFF.